Shown below are 30 T cell receptor beta chains from a single sample sequenced in a study of tumor-infiltrating lymphocytes in primary liver carcinoma. Starting material of about 450 ng total RNA yielded TCR beta cDNA via a constant-region primer. Libraries for TCR beta were built through three nested multiplex PCR rounds, which together made up a slightly modified ARM-PCR procedure. The first two PCR rounds used TRBV1-TRBV30 primers with a Cbeta primer, nine to eleven cycles each. TCRdb re-derived calls from the multiplex PCR reads in MiXCR, one entry per CDR3 protein. Among some 87,000 distinct CDR3 sequences, less than 70% were seen once, and the ten largest hold around 30%. From roughly 21-30 mg of unsorted bulk tissue, DNA and RNA were co-extracted together. Sequences were obtained from tumor-adjacent normal liver tissue. The source is a man aged 35 to 55 with primary liver carcinoma and hepatitis B virus infection.

This clonotype has just one count. This chain links TRBV12-3 or TRBV12-4 with TRBJ2-7; 8 bases line up with TRBD2. The CDR3 is made up of 14 amino acids. The CDR3 spells CTSRSTSGSYEQYF. The CDR3, as DNA: TGTACTAGCAGGAGTACTAGCGGCTCCTACGAGCAGTACTTC.

This clonotype is judged medium-sized. J is TRBJ2-3 and V is TRBV11-1; D gene unclear. Germline CDR1 reads SGHAT; CDR2 reads FQDESV (reference sequence). Trimming took off 1 base at V and 5 bases at J, with 7 bases between the two ends. The CDR3 contains 13 residues. This CDR3 reads CASSLGMGDTQYF. CDR3 nucleotide sequence: TGTGCCAGCAGCTTAGGCATGGGAGATACGCAGTATTTT.

This clonotype has more than one count but fewer than ten. This may arise from a read error, as a much more abundant clone is one base away. The conserved phenylalanine or tryptophan is not found at the CDR3 terminus, so this likely reflects a read error. This chain joins TRBV29-1 and TRBJ1-2; perhaps TRBD1 as D (5 bases). Looked up from germline, CDR1 is SQVTM and CDR2 is ANQGSEA. V gave up 6 bases and J gave up 3 bases, with 11 bases separating them. The CDR3 contains 12 residues. CDR3 amino acids: CSVQGRDYGYTI. In DNA form, the CDR3 reads TGCAGCGTCCAGGGTAGAGACTATGGCTACACCATC.

In regard to this clonotype: It is unclear where the CDR3 begins or ends on the DNA, so no DNA is shown, and the CDR3 is as TCRdb lists it. The V and J genes are TRBV11-2 and TRBJ2-1. The CDR3 region is 14 residues in length, termini included. CDR1 and CDR2 (germline): SGHAT, FQNNGV. CDR3 sequence: CVSSSVAGGNERFF.

A note on this clonotype: A much bigger clone sits one base away, suggesting this may be a read error. V and J are TRBV15 and TRBJ2-5; tentative D call: TRBD2 (5 bases). The CDR3 runs to 14 residues. Germline assignment: CDR1 LNHNV and CDR2 YYDKDF (reference sequence). The CDR3 loop is CATSRDWEFEIQYF. CDR3 nucleotides: TGTGCCACCAGCAGAGATTGGGAGTTTGAGATCCAGTACTTC.

This clonotype was picked up many times. This may be a read error, as it is one base from a much larger clone. This chain joins TRBV11-2 and TRBJ2-1, with D possibly matching TRBD2 (6 bases). This CDR3 is 15 amino acids long. From germline, CDR1 is SGHAT and CDR2 FQNNGV. The CDR3 sequence is CASSPEGNSCNEQFF. For the CDR3, the DNA is TGTGCCAGCAGCCCGGAGGGCAACTCCTGCAATGAGCAGTTCTTC.

About this clonotype itself: A junction end diverges from the germline sequence, so it may reflect a read error. This chain connects TRBV11-2 to TRBJ2-3, with D perhaps matching TRBD1 (6 bases). This CDR3 contains 14 residues. From germline, CDR1 is SGHAT and CDR2 FQNNGV. The CDR3 protein is CVSSYTGNTDTQYF. The CDR3 DNA is TGTGTCAGCAGCTATACAGGGAACACAGATACGCAGTATTTT.

Of note for this clonotype: Without the conserved terminal phenylalanine or tryptophan, this CDR3 likely stems from a read error. V usage is TRBV4-1 and J usage is TRBJ2-3; D is uncertain. CDR3 length: 16 residues. The germline V gene encodes CDR1 MGHRA and CDR2 YSYEKL. The CDR3 nucleotides read TGCACCAGCAGCCAAGATCCGTTTCCTAGCACAGATACGCAGTATTAT. This translates into CTSSQDPFPSTDTQYY.

V and J are TRBV29-1 and TRBJ2-3, with D maybe TRBD1 (5 bases). Germline loops: CDR1 SQVTM, CDR2 ANQGSEA. This CDR3 region has 12 residues. The V end lost 6 bases, the J end lost 13 bases, and 20 bases lay between the germline ends. The CDR3 sequence is CSVAGERLREYF. CDR3 coding DNA: TGCAGCGTGGCTGGGGAACGCCTCAGGGAGTATTTT.

Worth noting for this clonotype: A read error may account for a junction end that differs from germline. The rearrangement uses TRBV7-8 and TRBJ1-1, with 7 bases matching TRBD1. Germline CDR1 SGHVS, CDR2 FQNEAQ. The CDR3 runs 14 residues. The CDR3 is CASSLVTGNTEALF. The DNA for the CDR3 is TGTGCCAGCAGCTTAGTGACAGGGAATACTGAAGCTCTCTTT.

The J gene is TRBJ2-3, the V gene TRBV30, with 9 bases identical to TRBD1. J was trimmed by 11 bases and V by 8 bases; bases with no gene match: 14. CDR1 GTSNPN and CDR2 SVGIG come from the germline V gene (reference sequence). CDR3 length: 13 amino acids. The CDR3, as DNA: TGTGCCCTTGGGACAGGGTCACAGGATGGGCAGTATTTT. As protein: CALGTGSQDGQYF.

Notes on this clonotype: Compared with germline, one end of the junction differs, possibly owing to a read error. This chain uses TRBV12-3 or TRBV12-4 with TRBJ1-2; perhaps TRBD1 as D (6 bases). The CDR3 covers 17 residues. The CDR3 region is CASATLRGHGLLYGYAF. CDR3 DNA: TGTGCCAGCGCCACCCTACGGGGGCACGGACTTCTTTATGGCTACGCCTTC.

This clonotype was detected once. V gene TRBV11-3 combines with J gene TRBJ2-3; unclear D gene. The V gene lost 0 bases and the J gene lost 6 bases, with 7 bases spanning the gap. This CDR3 comprises 13 residues. CDR1 and CDR2 from the germline V gene are SGHNT and YENEEA. CDR3 residues: CASSLDLMDTQYF. The DNA for the CDR3 is TGTGCCAGCAGCTTAGATCTTATGGATACGCAGTATTTT. Full variable domain (outside the CDR3, taken from reference TRBV11-3 and TRBJ2-3): EAGVVQSPRYKIIEKKQPVAFWCNPISGHNTLYWYLQNLGQGPELLIRYENEEAVDDSQLPKDRFSAERLKGVDSTLKIQPAELGDSAVYLCASSLDLMDTQYFGPGTRLTVL.

The chain couples TRBV6-2 or TRBV6-3 to TRBJ1-4; D is uncertain. The V and J ends lost 6 bases and 7 bases respectively, with 18 bases between them. Germline V gene lookup returns CDR1 MNHEY and CDR2 SVGEGT. This CDR3 has 15 amino acids. The CDR3 sequence is CASRPAPPEGEKLFF. DNA for the CDR3: TGTGCCAGCAGACCAGCCCCGCCGGAAGGTGAAAAACTGTTTTTT.

A remark on this clonotype: A junction boundary mismatches the germline segment, possibly from a read error. V usage is TRBV6-2 or TRBV6-3 and J usage is TRBJ2-2, with 7 bases lining up with TRBD2. Germline V gene data show CDR1 as MNHEY and CDR2 as SVGEGT. The CDR3 spans 14 residues. The chain's CDR3 is CARSSLADTGELLF. Here the CDR3 DNA reads TGTGCCAGGAGTTCCCTAGCGGACACCGGGGAGCTGCTTTTT.

As to this clonotype: A read error may be the cause here, since a much bigger clone is one base away. Likely a read error: the CDR3 ends without its conserved phenylalanine or tryptophan. This rearrangement joins TRBV30 to TRBJ1-5, with 7 nucleotides matching TRBD1. CDR1 and CDR2 from the germline V gene are GTSNPN and SVGIG (reference sequence). The CDR3 consists of 14 residues. Trimming removed 5 bases from V and 0 bases from J; junction bases left unmatched: 4. The CDR3 loop reads CAWGQGDSNQPQHL. The CDR3 DNA follows: TGTGCCTGGGGGCAGGGGGATAGCAATCAGCCCCAGCATCTT.

This clonotype has at least ten counts. This chain's CDR3 is CAISEDRADTIYF. The CDR3 region has the DNA TGTGCCATCAGTGAGGACAGGGCAGACACCATATATTTT. The rearrangement joins TRBV10-3 to TRBJ1-3; TRBD1 matches 7 bases. The V gene end was trimmed by 2 bases and the J gene end by 8 bases; junction bases not matched to a gene: 3. The germline gives CDR1 ENHRY, CDR2 SYGVKD. The CDR3 covers 13 residues.

This clonotype has just one count. Since the CDR3 does not end with the conserved phenylalanine or tryptophan, this likely comes from a read error. CDR3 sequence (DNA): TGTGCCAGCAGCCTCTCCCAGGACTCAAATCAGCCCCAGCATTCT. The encoded protein is CASSLSQDSNQPQHS. This sequence joins TRBV6-6 and TRBJ1-5; D is unresolved. CDR1 and CDR2 from the germline V gene are MNHNY and SVGAGI (reference sequence). V lost 6 bases, J lost 4 bases, and 16 bases lay in between. CDR3 length: 15 residues.

This clonotype occurred many times. The rearrangement links TRBV12-3 or TRBV12-4 to TRBJ1-1; D is unresolved. V was shortened by 3 bases and J by 7 bases, with 9 bases between the two germline ends. CDR3 size: 12 residues. CDR3 loop: CASSLTRDEAFF. CDR3 in DNA: TGTGCCAGCAGTTTGACGAGGGATGAAGCTTTCTTT.

The count of this clonotype is one. J is TRBJ2-3 and V is TRBV29-1, with D possibly matching TRBD2 (6 bases). The CDR3 has 15 amino acids. CDR1 SQVTM and CDR2 ANQGSEA come from the germline V gene. Between the trimmed V and J ends, which lost 5 bases and 2 bases, there was a span of 17 bases. In nucleotides, the CDR3 is TGCAGCGTTCTAAATATCGGGACTGACACAGATACGCAGTATTTT. Amino acid sequence: CSVLNIGTDTDTQYF.

The sample holds one count of this clonotype. A single base separates this from a much larger clone, so it may be a read error. The chain recombines TRBV5-6 with TRBJ2-1; D not certain. This CDR3 is 14 amino acids long. Germline V lookup: CDR1 SGHDT, CDR2 YYEEEE. V lost 0 bases to trimming and J lost 5 bases, with 9 bases between them. CDR3 nucleotide sequence: TGTGCCAGCAGCTTGGGGGCAGGCAACAATGAGCAGTTCTTC. It yields the protein CASSLGAGNNEQFF.

A word on this clonotype: Likely a read error: the CDR3 ends without its conserved phenylalanine or tryptophan. The J gene is TRBJ2-2, the V gene TRBV20-1; D may be TRBD2 (6 bases). The germline V and J ends were trimmed by 1 base and 7 bases, with 19 bases remaining between them. The CDR3 consists of 16 residues. Germline CDR1 and CDR2: DFQATT and SNEGSKA (reference sequence). The CDR3 loop is CSARGRELSYLGELFS. Written as DNA, the CDR3 is TGCAGTGCTAGAGGGAGGGAATTGAGCTATCTCGGGGAGCTGTTTTCT.

This clonotype was found a few times. A read error may be the cause here, since a much bigger clone is one base away. The rearrangement uses TRBV5-6 and TRBJ2-7; the D call may be TRBD1 or TRBD2 (5 bases each). Germline V gene sequence: CDR1 SGHDT, CDR2 YYEEEE. This CDR3 region has 14 residues. The CDR3 here is CVSSPGRGDYEQYF. The CDR3 nucleotides read TGTGTCAGCAGCCCGGGACGTGGGGACTACGAGCAGTACTTC.

Remarks on this clonotype: One end of the junction is discordant with germline, which a read error may explain. The rearrangement uses TRBV11-2 and TRBJ2-7; no reliable D call. The CDR3 consists of 15 residues. The germline gives CDR1 SGHAT, CDR2 FQNNGV. The CDR3 sequence is CVSSLTASSSYEQYF. The CDR3 region has the DNA TGTGTCAGCAGCTTGACTGCGTCTAGTTCCTACGAGCAGTACTTC.

Concerning this clonotype: A read error may account for a junction end that differs from germline. This chain connects TRBV10-3 to TRBJ2-1, with a weak D call TRBD2 (5 bases). CDR1 is ENHRY and CDR2 is SYGVKD in the germline V gene. The length of the CDR3 is 16 residues. CDR3 loop: CAISESLDGVGNEQFF. Written as DNA, the CDR3 is TGTGCCATCAGTGAGTCCTTGGACGGGGTGGGAAATGAGCAATTCTTC.

A word on this clonotype: A much larger clone lies a single base off, so this may be a read error. The CDR3 loop reads CASSSVITSGRTYNEQFF. The CDR3 region has the DNA TGTGCCAGCAGCTCCGTCATAACTAGCGGGAGAACCTACAATGAGCAGTTCTTC. V gene TRBV7-8 combines with J gene TRBJ2-1; 11 nucleotides align to TRBD2. With 4 bases clipped from V and 2 bases from J, the junction kept 10 bases outside the gene matches. The CDR3 sequence is 18 residues long. CDR1 is SGHVS and CDR2 is FQNEAQ in the germline V gene.

This clonotype was counted at least ten times. The chain couples TRBV4-1 to TRBJ2-7, with D tentatively TRBD2 (5 bases). This CDR3 comprises 16 residues. The germline V and J ends were trimmed by 3 bases and 7 bases, with 22 bases remaining between them. The germline V gene encodes CDR1 MGHRA and CDR2 YSYEKL. CDR3 loop: CASSHRTDSPPREQYF. CDR3 sequence (DNA): TGCGCCAGCAGCCACCGGACGGACTCTCCTCCTAGGGAGCAGTACTTC.

In regard to this clonotype: As the CDR3 is not closed by the conserved phenylalanine or tryptophan, this likely results from a read error. V gene TRBV5-1 combines with J gene TRBJ2-7; D uncertain. With 5 bases removed from V and 3 bases from J, the gap between germline ends came to 9 bases. This CDR3 comprises 12 residues. The V gene's germline CDR1 is SGHRS and CDR2 YFSETQ. The CDR3: CASRGLSYEQYY. DNA of the CDR3: TGCGCCAGCAGGGGTTTAAGCTACGAGCAGTACTAC.

This clonotype was picked up many times. CDR3 nucleotide sequence: TGCGCCAGCAGCCACACCTTCGGGGGCGCGGACCAAGAGACCCAGTACTTC. Translation: CASSHTFGGADQETQYF. The rearrangement links TRBV4-1 to TRBJ2-5; D is tentatively TRBD1 or TRBD2 (6 bases each). The CDR3 is made up of 17 amino acids. The germline V and J ends were trimmed by 3 bases and 0 bases, with 17 bases remaining between them. Per the germline V gene, CDR1 is MGHRA and CDR2 is YSYEKL.

The chain carries TRBV6-5 and TRBJ2-3; D may be TRBD2 (5 bases). The length of the CDR3 is 13 residues. Trimming cost V 2 bases and J 8 bases, with 11 bases left between them. Germline V gene lookup returns CDR1 MNHEY and CDR2 SVGAGI. As DNA, the CDR3 is TGTGCCAGCAGTTACGGACCTAGCTGTACGCAGTATTTT. It codes for CASSYGPSCTQYF.